The 30 T cell receptor beta chains below come from one sample, sequenced in a study of T and B cells in COVID-19 patients. Blood genomic DNA input for TRB amplification was about 240-550 ng. Multiplex PCR with BIOMED2 TRB-A/B primer pools amplified TRB rearrangements. TCRdb called the multiplex PCR reads again in MiXCR, with one record for every CDR3 protein. The data show around 10,000 distinct CDR3 sequences, around 30% seen once. The sample consisted of blood. All receptors derive from a human donor who had recovered from COVID-19.

The chain combines TRBV6-2 or TRBV6-3 with TRBJ2-7; 9 bases line up with TRBD2. The CDR3 is 14 amino acids. The V and J ends lost 4 bases and 5 bases, in that order; junction bases with no gene match: 6. Germline V lookup: CDR1 MNHEY, CDR2 SVGEGT. The CDR3 loop reads CASSSIAGAHEQYF. CDR3 coding DNA: TGTGCCAGCAGTTCGATAGCGGGAGCGCACGAGCAGTACTTC.

The rearrangement links TRBV11-2 to TRBJ1-2; no clear D. The germline CDR1 and CDR2 sequences are SGHAT and FQNNGV. CDR3 length: 15 residues. Trimming shortened V by 0 bases and J by 3 bases, and 11 bases separated the two germline ends. CDR3 protein: CASSLDRNSYYGYTF. The CDR3 DNA reads as TGTGCCAGCAGCTTAGATCGGAACAGCTACTATGGCTACACCTTC.

The chain is built from TRBV6-2 or TRBV6-3 and TRBJ2-1; 9 bases line up with TRBD2. The CDR3 contains 15 residues. V lost 6 bases, J lost 4 bases, and 7 bases stayed unmatched. The germline V gene has CDR1 MNHEY and CDR2 SVGEGT. CDR3 in amino acids: CASSTSGGNYNEQFF. As DNA, the CDR3 is TGTGCCAGCAGCACAAGCGGGGGGAATTACAATGAGCAGTTCTTC.

The table lists this clonotype with a few counts. The chain joins TRBV7-6 to TRBJ1-5; 8 bases line up with TRBD1. The V segment lost 2 bases and the J segment 7 bases; nucleotides outside the gene matches: 7. This CDR3 is 15 amino acids long. Germline V gene lookup returns CDR1 SGHVS and CDR2 FNYEAQ. Written as DNA, the CDR3 is TGTGCCAGCAGCTTAACCACGGACAGGGCACAGCCCCAGCATTTT. It encodes CASSLTTDRAQPQHF.

With regard to this clonotype: A much larger clone sits a single nucleotide away, making a read error possible. The chain joins TRBV30 to TRBJ2-3; D gene uncertain. This CDR3 is built from 15 residues. Germline V gives CDR1 GTSNPN, CDR2 SVGIG (reference sequence). The CDR3 reads CAWSRGGSGTDTLYF. CDR3 nucleotide sequence: TGTGCCTGGAGCCGCGGCGGTTCAGGCACAGATACGCTGTATTTT.

The chain has TRBV24-1 and TRBJ2-4, with D perhaps given as TRBD1 or TRBD2 (5 bases each). Per the germline V gene, CDR1 is KGHDR and CDR2 is SFDVKD. Trimming removed 4 bases at V and 4 bases at J, with 13 bases between. The CDR3 length is 15 residues. CDR3 bases: TGTGCCACCAGTGAGAGAGGGACGGAGAAAAACATTCAGTACTTC. Translating gives CATSERGTEKNIQYF.

V usage is TRBV6-2 or TRBV6-3 and J usage is TRBJ2-7; D may be TRBD1 or TRBD2 (7 bases each). CDR1 is MNHEY and CDR2 is SVGEGT in the germline V gene. Trimming left V 2 bases short and J 5 bases short, with 19 bases between. The CDR3 has 16 amino acids. This chain's CDR3 is CASSYDGGGGYHEQYF. Here the CDR3 DNA reads TGTGCCAGCAGTTACGACGGGGGAGGGGGCTACCACGAGCAGTACTTC.

The rearrangement joins TRBV24-1 to TRBJ2-7, with unresolved D. Trimming removed 5 bases from V and 3 bases from J, with 13 bases in between. Germline CDR1 is KGHDR and CDR2 is SFDVKD. The CDR3 loop spans 14 amino acids. CDR3 loop: CATSAGYTHYEQYF. The CDR3 bases are TGTGCCACCAGTGCCGGGTATACCCACTACGAGCAGTACTTC.

The V gene is TRBV27, the J gene TRBJ2-7; D is ambiguous. The CDR3 sequence is 17 residues long. Trimming removed 2 bases at V and 4 bases at J, with 21 bases between. Germline CDR1 reads MNHEY; CDR2 reads SMNVEV (reference sequence). The CDR3 loop reads CASSLVGSVGPMYEQYF. The CDR3 DNA reads TGTGCCAGCAGTTTAGTTGGTTCGGTCGGACCCATGTACGAGCAGTACTTC.

This clonotype is classed as medium-sized. The V gene is TRBV27, the J gene TRBJ1-5; no clear D gene. V was trimmed by 2 bases and J by 0 bases, leaving 2 bases between them. The CDR3 is 13 residues long. CDR1 and CDR2 from the germline V gene are MNHEY and SMNVEV (reference sequence). The CDR3, as DNA: TGTGCCAGCAGTTTAGGTAGCAATCAGCCCCAGCATTTT. Its translation: CASSLGSNQPQHF.

This clonotype is medium-sized (0.01 to 0.1%) by share. This rearrangement joins TRBV11-1 to TRBJ2-1; 12 positions match TRBD2. The CDR3 totals 17 residues. Germline V CDR1 and CDR2: SGHAT, FQDESV (reference sequence). The junction had 4 bases not matched to a gene; V was cut back by 4 bases and J by 0 bases. The CDR3 bases are TGTGCCAGCAGCTCACCGACTAGCGGGAGCTCCTACAATGAGCAGTTCTTC. Its translation is CASSSPTSGSSYNEQFF.

This clonotype was recorded a few times. This chain connects TRBV6-5 to TRBJ1-1, with D hard to call. The CDR3 consists of 11 residues. V lost 11 bases and J 4 bases, leaving 11 bases between the germline ends. Germline CDR1 and CDR2: MNHEY and SVGAGI. The CDR3 nucleotides are TGTGCCGGTAGGTGGGGCACTGAAGCTTTCTTT. Protein: CAGRWGTEAFF.

By share, this clonotype counts as medium-sized. The chain uses TRBV19 and TRBJ2-1; D gene uncertain. Per germline, CDR1 LNHDA and CDR2 SQIVND (reference sequence). The length of the CDR3 is 15 residues. With 2 bases removed from V and 6 bases from J, the gap between germline ends came to 14 bases. The CDR3: CASSIYLVVGNEQFF. CDR3 DNA sequence: TGTGCCAGTAGTATATACCTAGTCGTAGGCAATGAGCAGTTCTTC.

The table lists this clonotype with a few counts. The rearrangement uses TRBV6-5 and TRBJ2-7; possibly TRBD2 for D (5 bases). From germline, CDR1 is MNHEY and CDR2 SVGAGI. V shed 2 bases and J shed 2 bases, with 10 bases lying between them. The CDR3 consists of 14 residues. The CDR3 DNA reads as TGTGCCAGCAGTTACAATCCGGGGACCTACGAGCAGTACTTC. Translated: CASSYNPGTYEQYF.

In this sample, this clonotype is medium-sized. The chain carries TRBV19 and TRBJ2-2; 14 positions match TRBD2. Germline trimming cut 5 bases from V and 7 bases from J; bases unmatched to any gene: 12. Germline CDR1 LNHDA, CDR2 SQIVND (reference sequence). This CDR3 contains 18 residues. In nucleotides, the CDR3 is TGTGCCAGTAGTGGCCGGACTAGCGGGGGGCCGTTGAGCGGGGAGCTGTTTTTT. Protein product: CASSGRTSGGPLSGELFF.

The sample holds many counts of this clonotype. The rearrangement uses TRBV27 and TRBJ1-4; D is undetermined. CDR3 size: 15 residues. Trimming took 0 bases from V and 5 from J, leaving 10 bases between them. Germline lookup yields CDR1 MNHEY and CDR2 SMNVEV (reference sequence). The CDR3 reads CASSLSSNVNEKLFF. CDR3 sequence (DNA): TGTGCCAGCAGTTTATCCTCCAACGTCAATGAAAAACTGTTTTTT. The entire variable domain, with the rest obtained from reference TRBV27 and TRBJ1-4, is as follows: EAQVTQNPRYLITVTGKKLTVTCSQNMNHEYMSWYRQDPGLGLRQIYYSMNVEVTDKGDVPEGYKVSRKEKRNFPLILESPSPNQTSLYFCASSLSSNVNEKLFFGSGTQLSVL.

By share of the sample, this clonotype is medium-sized (0.01 to 0.1%). This chain uses TRBV12-3 or TRBV12-4 with TRBJ2-2; 7 bases fit TRBD1. The CDR3 contains 16 residues. The ends lost 3 bases at V and 2 bases at J; junction bases unmatched: 6. The CDR3 DNA is TGTGCCAGCAGTTTCACAGGGGTTACAAACACCGGGGAGCTGTTTTTT. Amino acid sequence: CASSFTGVTNTGELFF.

By share, this clonotype counts as medium-sized. Germline is not matched at one junction end, which may reflect a read error. This sequence joins TRBV29-1 and TRBJ2-2; D is possibly TRBD1 (5 bases). CDR1 and CDR2 (germline): SQVTM, ANQGSEA. CDR3 length equals 12 residues. CDR3 bases: TGCAGCGTTGCAGGGAACCCCGGGGAGCTGTTTTTT. Translated, it gives CSVAGNPGELFF.

The chain employs TRBV6-2 or TRBV6-3 and TRBJ2-7; 10 bases agree with TRBD2. Trimming at V came to 2 bases and at J to 4 bases, leaving 8 bases not matched to a gene. Germline V gene sequence: CDR1 MNHEY, CDR2 SVGEGT. CDR3 length: 16 amino acids. In DNA, the CDR3 is TGTGCCAGCAGTTACGGAAGCGGGAGGGCCGAGTACGAGCAGTACTTC. Protein: CASSYGSGRAEYEQYF.

This clonotype is medium-sized within its sample. This chain uses TRBV19 with TRBJ2-7; D could derive from TRBD1 or TRBD2 (7 bases each). Trimming took off 4 bases at V and 0 bases at J, with 16 bases between the two ends. Germline V gene sequence: CDR1 LNHDA, CDR2 SQIVND (reference sequence). The CDR3 consists of 16 residues. DNA of the CDR3: TGTGCCAGTAGTAAGCGGGACAGAGCAAGCTCCTACGAGCAGTACTTC. Protein: CASSKRDRASSYEQYF.

The J gene is TRBJ2-7, the V gene TRBV19; 9 bases map to TRBD1. Trimming removed 3 bases from V and 2 bases from J; junction bases left unmatched: 5. Germline-derived CDR1 and CDR2 are LNHDA and SQIVND (reference sequence). The length of the CDR3 is 15 residues. The CDR3 region has the DNA TGTGCCAGTAGTATTGGGACAGGGATGGCCTACGAGCAGTACTTC. Translation: CASSIGTGMAYEQYF.

This clonotype counts as medium-sized (0.01 to 0.1%). The J gene is TRBJ2-7, the V gene TRBV19; 7 bases agree with TRBD2. There are 15 residues in the CDR3. V shed 11 bases, J shed 4 bases, and the junction held 17 bases outside the gene matches. From germline, CDR1 is LNHDA and CDR2 SQIVND (reference sequence). The CDR3 is CASAGGTGFGYEQYF. The CDR3 DNA is TGTGCCTCCGCCGGGGGGACGGGATTCGGGTACGAGCAGTACTTC.

By frequency in the sample, this clonotype is medium-sized. In nucleotides, the CDR3 is TGTGCCAGTTCCGGGACCAAGAACACCGGGGAGCTGTTTTTT. This sequence encodes CASSGTKNTGELFF. The rearrangement joins TRBV19 to TRBJ2-2; possibly TRBD1 or TRBD2 for D (5 bases each). The germline CDR1 and CDR2 sequences are LNHDA and SQIVND (reference sequence). V was clipped by 8 bases and J by 1 base, with 11 bases between them. This CDR3 is built from 14 residues.

The chain recombines TRBV29-1 with TRBJ2-5, with a possible D match to TRBD1 (6 bases). CDR3 length: 15 residues. Germline lookup yields CDR1 SQVTM and CDR2 ANQGSEA. Trimming stripped 3 bases from V and 5 bases from J, with 19 bases between. Written as DNA, the CDR3 is TGCAGCGTTGATCCACAGGGCGGCGCCGGGGAGACCCAGTACTTC. This sequence encodes CSVDPQGGAGETQYF.

This rearrangement joins TRBV5-6 to TRBJ1-1; perhaps TRBD1 as D (5 bases). The CDR3 contains 13 residues. Germline V lookup: CDR1 SGHDT, CDR2 YYEEEE. V shed 0 bases and J shed 7 bases, with 10 bases lying between them. This CDR3 reads CASSLGQPNEAFF. Written as DNA, the CDR3 is TGTGCCAGCAGCTTGGGACAGCCGAATGAAGCTTTCTTT. Complete variable domain (other parts from reference TRBV5-6 and TRBJ1-1): DAGVTQSPTHLIKTRGQQVTLRCSPKSGHDTVSWYQQALGQGPQFIFQYYEEEERQRGNFPDRFSGHQFPNYSSELNVNALLLGDSALYLCASSLGQPNEAFFGQGTRLTVV.

This clonotype was found many times. The rearrangement joins TRBV6-6 to TRBJ2-3; TRBD2 matches 13 bases. This CDR3 has 18 residues. V shed 4 bases, J shed 0 bases, and the junction held 7 bases outside the gene matches. Germline CDR1 MNHNY, CDR2 SVGAGI (reference sequence). The CDR3 DNA reads TGTGCCAGCAGTTCGGGACTAGCGGGATACACTAGCACAGATACGCAGTATTTT. This encodes CASSSGLAGYTSTDTQYF.

In DNA, the CDR3 is TGTGCCAGCGGGACGGGGAGCCCCGCAACTAATGAAAAACTGTTTTTT. It translates to CASGTGSPATNEKLFF. The V gene is TRBV6-1, the J gene TRBJ1-4; possibly TRBD1 for D (5 bases). The CDR3 covers 16 residues. CDR1 and CDR2 from the germline V gene are MNHNS and SASEGT. The V gene lost 8 bases and the J gene lost 0 bases, with 16 bases spanning the gap.

This chain links TRBV27 with TRBJ1-6; 10 bases are a match to TRBD1. Germline V gives CDR1 MNHEY, CDR2 SMNVEV (reference sequence). V lost 0 bases, J lost 2 bases, and 7 bases stayed unmatched. This CDR3 region has 19 residues. The CDR3 nucleotides read TGTGCCAGCAGTTTATCGGGACAGGGGTTTAGCGCCTATAATTCACCCCTCCACTTT. Translation: CASSLSGQGFSAYNSPLHF.

The rearrangement joins TRBV10-3 to TRBJ2-7; TRBD2 matches 11 bases. The CDR3 has 15 residues. The germline CDR1 and CDR2 sequences are ENHRY and SYGVKD. The V segment lost 11 bases and the J segment 1 base; nucleotides outside the gene matches: 10. The CDR3 loop is CAALPGLAVSYEQYF. The CDR3 DNA follows: TGTGCCGCGTTGCCGGGACTAGCGGTTTCCTACGAGCAGTACTTC.

The chain links TRBV20-1 to TRBJ1-5; D call uncertain. This CDR3 is built from 14 residues. Per the germline V gene, CDR1 is DFQATT and CDR2 is SNEGSKA (reference sequence). V was trimmed by 1 base and J by 0 bases, leaving 7 bases between them. In DNA form, the CDR3 reads TGCAGTGCTAGAGTCCTCGCTAGCAATCAGCCCCAGCATTTT. Amino acid sequence: CSARVLASNQPQHF.